This T cell receptor (beta chain) stems from a study of CD8+ T cells in alopecia areata. Study overall: Those treated were given oral tofacitinib at 5 to 10 mg twice daily.

cDNA serving as the sequencing template came from extracted, reverse transcribed RNA. Measured with immunoSEQ multiplex PCR; TCRdb has only the in-frame clones, and not every one. In the table there are 200,000 to 250,000 clones, roughly two fifths of which are singletons. Treatment: oral pan-JAK inhibitor, 5-10 mg twice daily. It was from alopecia areata patients that lesional scalp punch biopsies and peripheral blood were collected. Overall study results and limits: For lesional scalp, especially alopecia totalis/universalis, clonality was higher than in normal scalp. A great number of expanded lesional clones endured in scalp and blood during tofacitinib.

CDR1 is GTSNPN, CDR2 SVGIG, per germline (reference sequence). Trimming pared 5 bases from V and 6 bases from J, leaving 13 bases between. CDR3 length: 12 residues. Worth noting for this clone: Its cognate antigen is unknown.

The chain carries TRBV30 and TRBJ1-2, with D maybe TRBD1 (6 bases). This sample comprised CD4+ T cells sorted from blood, obtained between weeks 30 and 35, from a patient treated with tofacitinib. The clonotype was recovered from a human donor with alopecia areata. DNA of the CDR3: TGTGCCTGGGAGGGGAGGGGGAATGGCTACACCTTC. Its translation is CAWEGRGNGYTF.